The TCR beta chain under discussion was sequenced for a study of T-cell reconstitution after alpha-beta-depleted transplantation in children. There are 15 residues in the CDR3. CDR1 and CDR2 from the germline V gene are SEHNR and FQNEAQ (reference sequence). V was cut by 1 base and J by 8 bases, with 14 bases left in between. Unique molecular identifiers were incorporated during preparation of the TCRbeta library. One entry per CDR3 protein results from TCRdb running MiXCR on the PCR reads. The table lists some 200,000 distinct CDR3 sequences, about 9.6% of them singletons. This clonotype has ten or more counts.

The sample here was PBMCs from the stem cell graft donor, taken from the stem cell graft. This receptor was identified in a human donor who donated a stem cell graft to a child with SCID. The J gene is TRBJ1-4, the V gene TRBV7-9, with TRBD1 as a possible D gene (6 bases). CDR3 DNA sequence: TGTGCCAGCAGCTTAGAGGCAGGGGTCGGGGAAAAACTGTTTTTT. It is translated as CASSLEAGVGEKLFF.